Listed below are T cell receptor beta chains from one sample, sequenced in a study of cytomegalovirus exposure and HLA in healthy donors. Produced via immunoSEQ multiplex PCR; TCRdb's table is partial and in-frame only. The top ten clones hold 1.9% of a sample with roughly 200,000 clones, roughly 79% of them seen once. The sample consisted of PBMCs. These TCRs come from a young man in good health and CMV-seronegative. Each CDR3 is given with its conserved first and last residue. The order of the fields is V gene, clone size, J gene, D gene, CDR3 protein, CDR3 DNA. A D gene is named only where the DNA matches it firmly. Rows give clone size only sometimes, using once, few, many, or a class for an expanded clone.

TRBV11-2	NA	TRBJ2-7	NA	CASSLDPGSYEQYF	TGTGCCAGCAGCTTAGATCCCGGGAGTTACGAGCAGTACTTC
TRBV10-3	NA	TRBJ2-7	TRBD2	CAISDSGGSYEQYF	TGTGCCATCAGTGATTCGGGAGGGAGCTACGAGCAGTACTTC
TRBV4-2	NA	TRBJ2-2	NA	CASSLAGALDPGELFF	TGTGCCAGCAGCCTAGCAGGGGCCCTAGACCCCGGGGAGCTGTTTTTT
TRBV5-1	NA	TRBJ2-1	NA	CASSLALGAGNEQFF	TGCGCCAGCAGCCTAGCTCTTGGAGCGGGCAATGAGCAGTTCTTC
TRBV6-1	few	TRBJ2-7	TRBD1	CASSSRQGIDEQYF	TGTGCCAGCAGTTCCCGACAGGGAATTGACGAGCAGTACTTC
TRBV28	NA	TRBJ1-2	NA	CASSLLAGGYTF	TGTGCCAGCAGTTTATTGGCGGGTGGCTACACCTTC
TRBV4-1	NA	TRBJ2-7	TRBD1	CASSQTPGQGEEQYF	TGCGCCAGCAGCCAAACACCGGGACAGGGTGAAGAGCAGTACTTC
TRBV25-1	NA	TRBJ2-5	NA	CASSGGMGKETQYF	TGTGCCAGCAGTGGGGGCATGGGGAAAGAGACCCAGTACTTC
TRBV2	few	TRBJ2-3	TRBD2	CASTSGGSTDTQYF	TGTGCCAGCACTAGCGGGGGGTCCACAGATACGCAGTATTTT
TRBV28	NA	TRBJ1-2	NA	CASSYGGVYGYTF	TGTGCCAGCAGCTATGGGGGGGTCTATGGCTACACCTTC
TRBV10-3	NA	TRBJ2-2	TRBD2	CAISESRLAVNTGELFF	TGTGCCATCAGTGAGTCCCGACTAGCGGTAAACACCGGGGAGCTGTTTTTT
TRBV7-2	NA	TRBJ2-1	TRBD2	CASSLTPGLAGGEQFF	TGTGCCAGCAGCCTTACACCGGGACTAGCGGGAGGTGAGCAGTTCTTC
TRBV5-1	NA	TRBJ2-7	NA	CASSSARGGSTSTEQYF	TGCGCCAGCAGCTCGGCTCGGGGTGGGTCGACCTCTACGGAGCAGTACTTC
TRBV5-1	NA	TRBJ1-2	TRBD1	CASSPARAGGALDYGYTF	TGCGCCAGCAGCCCCGCTAGGGCAGGGGGCGCCTTGGACTATGGCTACACCTTC
TRBV30	NA	TRBJ1-5	NA	CAWSVRGGIGNQPQHF	TGTGCCTGGAGTGTAAGGGGGGGAATCGGCAATCAGCCCCAGCATTTT
TRBV28	NA	TRBJ2-7	NA	CASSFYPGYEQYF	TGTGCCAGCAGTTTCTATCCGGGCTACGAGCAGTACTTC
TRBV5-4	NA	TRBJ2-7	TRBD2	CASRSGTNQYEQYF	TGTGCCAGCAGATCCGGGACTAACCAATACGAGCAGTACTTC
TRBV7-8	NA	TRBJ2-7	NA	CASSSTKKQGTGYEQYF	TGTGCCAGCAGCTCCACAAAGAAACAGGGTACGGGGTACGAGCAGTACTTC
TRBV29-1	NA	TRBJ1-1	NA	CSVEDAEQPPRGTEAFF	TGCAGCGTTGAAGATGCAGAACAACCCCCGCGGGGCACTGAAGCTTTCTTT
TRBV7-7	NA	TRBJ2-3	NA	CASSSGGGADTQYF	TGTGCCAGCAGCTCGGGGGGCGGGGCAGATACGCAGTATTTT
TRBV28	NA	TRBJ2-3	TRBD2	CASAKTSGRATDTQYF	TGTGCTAGCGCAAAGACTAGCGGGAGGGCCACAGATACGCAGTATTTT
TRBV9	NA	TRBJ2-3	TRBD2	CASNSGGARTDTQYF	TGTGCCAGCAATTCCGGGGGGGCACGCACAGATACGCAGTATTTT
TRBV7-8	NA	TRBJ2-7	TRBD2	CASRSGTSGYEQYF	TGTGCCAGCAGGTCCGGGACTAGCGGATACGAGCAGTACTTC
TRBV7-9	NA	TRBJ2-1	NA	CASSFGEQFF	TGTGCCAGCAGCTTCGGTGAGCAGTTCTTC
TRBV5-1	NA	TRBJ2-5	TRBD1	CASSPPAHKTGVPAQYF	TGCGCCAGCAGCCCACCGGCCCATAAGACAGGGGTTCCGGCCCAGTACTTC
TRBV19	NA	TRBJ1-2	NA	CASSITSGGLYGYTF	TGTGCCAGTAGTATCACCTCCGGGGGACTCTATGGCTACACCTTC
TRBV27	NA	TRBJ2-5	TRBD1	CATKDRDSQETQYF	TGTGCCACAAAAGACCGGGACAGCCAAGAGACCCAGTACTTC
TRBV4-1	NA	TRBJ1-1	NA	CASSQDLGGAEAFF	TGCGCCAGCAGCCAAGATCTGGGGGGGGCTGAAGCTTTCTTT
TRBV6-5	NA	TRBJ2-7	NA	CASYAYGEQYF	TGTGCCAGCTACGCGTACGGCGAGCAGTACTTC
TRBV5-1	NA	TRBJ2-7	NA	CASSAVAGKGYEQYF	TGCGCCAGCAGCGCGGTGGCGGGGAAGGGATACGAGCAGTACTTC
TRBV6-1	NA	TRBJ1-5	NA	CASQTDYSNQPQHF	TGTGCCAGCCAAACAGATTATAGCAATCAGCCCCAGCATTTT
TRBV19	NA	TRBJ2-2	TRBD2	CASSISSGSQTGELFF	TGTGCCAGTAGTATCTCTAGCGGGAGTCAAACCGGGGAGCTGTTTTTT
TRBV6-4	NA	TRBJ2-7	NA	CASSPHGGAYEQYF	TGTGCCAGCAGTCCTCATGGGGGGGCTTACGAGCAGTACTTC
TRBV18	once	TRBJ1-2	TRBD1	CASSAYNTGGGYGYTF	TGTGCCAGCTCAGCCTACAATACAGGGGGGGGCTATGGCTACACCTTC
TRBV27	once	TRBJ2-1	TRBD2	CASSRPPSGKSGEQFF	TGTGCCAGCAGCCGTCCCCCTAGCGGGAAGTCAGGTGAGCAGTTCTTC
TRBV11-1	NA	TRBJ2-7	TRBD2	CASSRTSYEQYF	TGTGCCAGCAGCAGGACTAGCTACGAGCAGTACTTC
TRBV9	once	TRBJ1-3	TRBD1	CASSGRTGSSGNTIYF	TGTGCCAGCAGCGGTCGGACAGGCAGCTCTGGAAACACCATATATTTT
TRBV2	NA	TRBJ1-3	NA	CASSPSDSFAGNF	TGTGCCAGCAGTCCCTCGGACAGTTTCGCGGGTAATTTT
TRBV19	few	TRBJ2-7	NA	CASRKTGEGYEQYF	TGTGCCAGTAGGAAGACAGGTGAGGGCTACGAGCAGTACTTC
TRBV5-6	NA	TRBJ2-3	TRBD2	CASSPGLAFYTDTQYF	TGTGCCAGCAGCCCAGGACTAGCGTTTTACACAGATACGCAGTATTTT
TRBV12-5	NA	TRBJ2-5	NA	CASGGEGYQETQYF	TGTGCTAGTGGTGGAGAGGGATACCAAGAGACCCAGTACTTC
TRBV5-4	NA	TRBJ2-3	NA	CASSPSYSRGDTQYF	TGTGCCAGCAGCCCAAGCTACTCCCGAGGTGATACGCAGTATTTT
TRBV7-9	NA	TRBJ2-2	NA	CASLEWGELFF	TGTGCCAGCCTAGAATGGGGGGAGCTGTTTTTT
TRBV13	NA	TRBJ2-5	TRBD2	CASSLRTGGETQYF	TGTGCCAGCAGCCTTAGGACGGGGGGGGAGACCCAGTACTTC
TRBV7-3	NA	TRBJ2-2	TRBD2	CASSQGTSWNTGELFF	TGTGCCAGCAGCCAAGGGACTAGCTGGAACACCGGGGAGCTGTTTTTT
TRBV2	NA	TRBJ2-2	TRBD2	CASRTGTSGSPGELFF	TGTGCCAGCAGAACCGGGACTAGCGGGAGTCCTGGGGAGCTGTTTTTT
TRBV9	once	TRBJ1-6	NA	CASSVTVGYNSPLHF	TGTGCCAGCAGCGTGACAGTCGGATATAATTCACCCCTCCACTTT
TRBV18	NA	TRBJ1-5	NA	CASSPFRAVPQPQHF	TGTGCCAGCTCACCATTCAGGGCTGTCCCCCAGCCCCAGCATTTT
TRBV5-1	NA	TRBJ2-7	NA	CASSLTSTYEQYF	TGCGCCAGCAGCTTGACAAGTACCTACGAGCAGTACTTC
TRBV2	NA	TRBJ1-5	TRBD1	CASRSQGSSNQPQHF	TGTGCCAGCAGATCACAGGGGAGTAGCAATCAGCCCCAGCATTTT
TRBV11-2	NA	TRBJ2-3	TRBD2	CASSLDGGGYTDTQYF	TGTGCCAGCAGCTTAGATGGGGGGGGTTACACAGATACGCAGTATTTT
TRBV5-6	NA	TRBJ2-5	NA	CASSLKFGETQYF	TGTGCCAGCAGCTTGAAGTTCGGAGAGACCCAGTACTTC
TRBV5-1	once	TRBJ2-7	TRBD2	CASSLAPSGSGGQGYEQYF	TGCGCCAGCAGCTTGGCTCCTAGCGGGAGTGGGGGTCAGGGCTACGAGCAGTACTTC